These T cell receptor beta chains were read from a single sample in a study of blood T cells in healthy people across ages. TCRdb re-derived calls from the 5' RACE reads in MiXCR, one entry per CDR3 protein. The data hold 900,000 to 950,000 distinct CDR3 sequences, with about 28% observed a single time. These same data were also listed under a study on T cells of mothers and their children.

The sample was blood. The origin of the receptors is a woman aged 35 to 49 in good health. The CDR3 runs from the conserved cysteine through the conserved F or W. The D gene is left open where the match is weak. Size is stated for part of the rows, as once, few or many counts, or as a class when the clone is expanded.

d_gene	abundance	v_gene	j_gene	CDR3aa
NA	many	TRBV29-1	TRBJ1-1	CSVGPGAPEAFF
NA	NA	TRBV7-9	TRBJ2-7	CALGSYEQYF
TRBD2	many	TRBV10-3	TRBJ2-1	CAISSSGGTYNEQFF
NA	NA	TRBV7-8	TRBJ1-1	CASSSSTSSNAEAFF
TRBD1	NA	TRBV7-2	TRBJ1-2	CASSPRTGPYGYTF
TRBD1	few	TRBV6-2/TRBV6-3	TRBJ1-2	CASSLGTGLGYTF
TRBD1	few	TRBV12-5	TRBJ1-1	CASGPGTAATEAFF
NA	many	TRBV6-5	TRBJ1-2	CASSSTGMGLGYTF
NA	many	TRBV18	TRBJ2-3	CASSPGISGTDTQYF
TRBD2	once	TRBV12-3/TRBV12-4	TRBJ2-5	CASSFDGRAPETQYF
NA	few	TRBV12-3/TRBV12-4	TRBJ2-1	CASSWSSSYNEQFF
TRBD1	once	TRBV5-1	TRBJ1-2	CASNHWDRRGSNYGYTF
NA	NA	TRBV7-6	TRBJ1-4	CASSLESEKLFF
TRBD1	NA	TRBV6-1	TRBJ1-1	CASSGTQGVNTEAFF
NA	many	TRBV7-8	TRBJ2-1	CASSLTLLDHEQFF
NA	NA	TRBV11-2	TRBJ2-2	CASSFVAGAGELFF
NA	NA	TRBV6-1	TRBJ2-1	CASSETYYPYNEQFF
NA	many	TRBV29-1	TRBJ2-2	CSVSVTVNTGELFF
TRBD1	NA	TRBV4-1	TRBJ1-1	CASRPDRGPTEAFF
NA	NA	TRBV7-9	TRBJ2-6	CASSLPSPDPGANVRTF
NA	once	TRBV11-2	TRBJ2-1	CASSLRPGGLLNEQFF
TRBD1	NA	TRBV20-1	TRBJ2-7	CSARAPGQVLYEQYF
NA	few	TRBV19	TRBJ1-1	CASSKGVEYAFF
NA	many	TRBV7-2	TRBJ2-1	CASSPVGGFYNEQFF
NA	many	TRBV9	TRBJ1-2	CASSPRLGGGYGYTF
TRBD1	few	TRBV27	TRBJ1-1	CASSSLGQGKSNTEAFF
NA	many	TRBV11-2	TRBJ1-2	CASSLDFGSNYGYTF
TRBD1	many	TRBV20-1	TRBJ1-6	CSAQDRGKNSPLHF
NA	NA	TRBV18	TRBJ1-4	CASSPVSGRATNEKLFF
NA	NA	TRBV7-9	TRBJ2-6	CASGANSGANVLTF